This T cell receptor (beta chain) was profiled in a study of T cells in Graves' hyperthyroidism and ophthalmopathy. Across the whole study: Blood from the periphery was taken at initial diagnosis, before any treatment.

Ophthalmopathy patients had moderate-to-severe active disease, CAS ≥3, NOSPECS ≥4, and disease duration under 3 months. A few counts support this clonotype. Its antigen is as yet unknown. Whole-study results and caveats: Separation of ophthalmopathy from stable hyperthyroidism was achieved by a 13 V-J model. The blood repertoire included most of the expanded thyroid clonotypes above 0.001.

Germline CDR1 is ENHRY and CDR2 is SYGVKD. V lost 4 bases, J lost 0 bases, and 2 bases stayed unmatched. The CDR3 contains 16 residues. RNA transcripts provided the source from which TCR beta CDR3 regions were amplified. Carried out on the TCR CDR3, a first-round RT-PCR used the HTBI primer set. TCRdb re-called the multiplex PCR reads through MiXCR, storing one row per CDR3 protein. The sample shows hundreds of thousands of distinct CDR3 sequences, 17% of them seen only once. Sequenced sample: blood. This sequence was found in a woman aged 60 to 75 with Graves' ophthalmopathy. The rearrangement links TRBV10-3 to TRBJ2-7, with TRBD2 matching 14 bases. CDR3 DNA: TGTGCCATCAGTGTAGGACTAGCGGGGGGCTCCTACGAGCAGTACTTC. The encoded protein is CAISVGLAGGSYEQYF.